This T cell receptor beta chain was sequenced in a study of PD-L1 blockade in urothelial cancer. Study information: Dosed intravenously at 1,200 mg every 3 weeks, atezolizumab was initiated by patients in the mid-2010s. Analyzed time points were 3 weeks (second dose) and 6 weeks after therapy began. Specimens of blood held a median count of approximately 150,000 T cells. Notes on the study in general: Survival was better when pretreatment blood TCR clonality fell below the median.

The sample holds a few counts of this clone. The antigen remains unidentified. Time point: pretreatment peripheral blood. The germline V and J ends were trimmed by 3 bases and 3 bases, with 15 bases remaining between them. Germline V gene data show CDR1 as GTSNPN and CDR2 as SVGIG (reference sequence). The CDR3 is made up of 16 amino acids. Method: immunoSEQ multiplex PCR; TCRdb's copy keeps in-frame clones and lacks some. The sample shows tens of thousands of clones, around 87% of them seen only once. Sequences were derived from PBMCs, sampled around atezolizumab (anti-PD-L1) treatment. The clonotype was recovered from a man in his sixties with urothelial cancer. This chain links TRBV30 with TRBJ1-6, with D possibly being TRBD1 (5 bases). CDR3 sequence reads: CAWRPATRDYNSPLHF. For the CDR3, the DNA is TGTGCCTGGAGGCCCGCGACCAGGGACTATAATTCACCCCTCCACTTT.